The 7 T cell receptor beta chains in this list originate from one sample, sequenced in a study of T cells in women clearing cervical HPV infection. The assay was immunoSEQ multiplex PCR, and TCRdb's table has in-frame clones only and misses some. Recorded for this sample: tens of thousands of clones. The sequenced sample consisted of blood buffy coat. These TCRs come from a woman between 18 and 70 years old with a cervical HPV16 infection that either progressed to CIN3+ or cleared (not recorded which).

To note about this clone: The read terminates 3 residues before the CDR3 end, so the remaining end is supplied by the germline J gene. The rearrangement uses TRBV28 and TRBJ2-5; 8 bases line up with TRBD1. CDR1 and CDR2 from the germline V gene are MDHEN and SYDVKM. The CDR3 runs 15 residues. Unmatched junction bases numbered 5, after V lost 1 base and J lost 4 bases. The CDR3 spells CASSLFAGQGETQYF. The part of the CDR3 DNA that was read is TGTGCCAGCAGTTTATTTGCCGGACAGGGAGAGACC.

In the case of this clone: Read coverage stops 3 residues before the CDR3 terminus; the germline J gene supplies the remainder. The chain has TRBV30 and TRBJ1-1; the D is unclear. Germline values: CDR1 GTSNPN, CDR2 SVGIG (reference sequence). The CDR3 sequence is 11 residues long. V was trimmed by 0 bases and J by 7 bases, leaving 6 bases between them. The CDR3 is CAWSVAVEAFF. The DNA read from the CDR3 is TGTGCCTGGAGTGTAGCGGTTGAA.

Worth noting for this clone: The DNA ends 3 residues before the CDR3 does, and the rest of the CDR3 is filled in from the germline J gene. V usage is TRBV7-2 and J usage is TRBJ1-5; D gene ambiguous. The CDR3 consists of 13 residues. Trimming shortened V by 4 bases and J by 0 bases, and 4 bases separated the two germline ends. The germline CDR1 and CDR2 sequences are SGHTA and FQGNSA. The CDR3 DNA, read in part, is TGTGCCAGCAGCTCCAATAGCAATCAGCCC. Translating gives CASSSNSNQP. The complete CDR3 protein is CASSSNSNQPQHF.

This CDR3 is CASSFVEGGAQETYTF. CDR3 DNA (partial): TGTGCCAGCAGCTTTGTGGAGGGGGGGGCACAAGAGACC. The chain employs TRBV13 and TRBJ1-2; maybe TRBD1 (6 bases). The CDR3 end lies 3 residues beyond the end of the read and is filled in from the germline J gene. The CDR3 covers 16 residues. Germline CDR1 PRHDT, CDR2 FYEKMQ (reference sequence).

Note on this clone: Coverage ceases 3 residues before the CDR3 finishes, and the germline J gene fills in the end. The chain employs TRBV10-2 and TRBJ1-1; TRBD1 matches at 9 bases. Germline-derived CDR1 and CDR2 are WSHSY and SAAADI. This CDR3 spans 15 amino acids. J gave up 4 bases and V 6 bases, and 9 bases lay outside the gene matches. This CDR3 reads CASSQGQGLSTEAFF. The covered CDR3 bases are TGCGCCAGCAGCCAGGGACAGGGCCTGAGCACTGAA.

About this clone itself: With the read ending 3 residues before the CDR3 end, the germline J gene is used to fill in that end. V and J are TRBV7-9 and TRBJ2-1; the match to TRBD1 covers 7 bases. Germline V gene lookup returns CDR1 SEHNR and CDR2 FQNEAQ (reference sequence). CDR3 size: 14 residues. Trimming cost V 1 base and J 6 bases; bases outside gene matches: 3. CDR3: CASSLGGQSNEQFF. The CDR3 DNA, read in part, is TGTGCCAGCAGCTTAGGGGGACAGAGCAATGAG.

Concerning this clone: The CDR3 end falls 3 residues outside the read, so it is completed with the germline J gene. The J gene is TRBJ2-3, the V gene TRBV13, with D tentatively TRBD1 (6 bases). Germline CDR1 is PRHDT and CDR2 is FYEKMQ (reference sequence). V lost 5 bases and J lost 2, with 14 bases in between. The CDR3 length is 15 residues. CDR3 sequence: CASSPGSGHTDTQYF. CDR3 DNA (partial): TGTGCCAGCAGCCCAGGGTCGGGACACACAGATACG.